This TCR beta chain came from a study of OX40 agonist ivuxolimab in advanced cancers. About the investigation overall: The costimulatory receptor OX40 (CD134) was targeted by ivuxolimab, a fully human IgG2 agonistic monoclonal antibody. In the dose-escalation cohort, around 80% of patients were male, and the mean age was roughly 56 years with a range of about 20 to 79. Intravenous ivuxolimab was administered to patients every 2 weeks at six dose levels: 0.01, 0.1, 0.3, 1.5, 3 and 10 mg/kg. Of the 50 to 55 dose-escalation patients, hepatocellular carcinoma was present in approximately 20, melanoma in approximately 15, renal cell carcinoma in 9 and head and neck cancer in 9. Peripheral TCRbeta sequencing was intended to test whether TCR sequence diversity was altered and clonal T-cell expansion was caused by ivuxolimab. Three dose-escalation patients achieved partial responses, one with hepatocellular carcinoma and two with cutaneous melanoma. Prior anti-PD-1, anti-PD-L1 or anti-CTLA-4 therapy was permitted, and checkpoint inhibitors had been received by around 39% of dose-escalation patients. The paper describes the monotherapy dose-escalation part (N ≈ 52 patients) of the phase I trial of ivuxolimab. The investigation overall reported the following: The antigen specificity of the peripheral T cells that underwent clonal expansion was not determined. After ivuxolimab, CD8+ T cells had more expanded clones than CD4+ T cells on average. At doses of 0.1 to 3.0 mg/kg, clonal expansion of both CD4+ and CD8+ blood T cells was observed from baseline to week 6. Partial responders in the 0.1-3.0 mg/kg groups had among the lowest normalized peripheral clonal expansion, especially among CD8+ T cells. Low levels of normalized T-cell clonal expansion were also seen in some patients who did not respond.

This clone has just one count. Its antigen is currently not known. No base qualities exist here, and no much larger clone lies one base off it. To sequence the TCRbeta CDR3 region, genomic DNA was isolated from the sorted cells. The immunoSEQ Assay was used for sequencing of TCRbeta CDR3 regions. Here the immuneACCESS table is served through TCRdb, limited to in-frame sequences with V and J called. Missing clones are a known gap in these copies; in checked studies unresolved V genes cover under half, and the rest lacks a known reason. For this sample there are approximately 82,000 clones; roughly 84% appear just once. In total, the top ten clones hold 6.5% of the sample. The V and J ends are trimmed by 7 bases and 0 bases, leaving 18 bases between them. Reading the germline V gene gives CDR1 ENHRY and CDR2 SYGVKD. Including cysteine and phenylalanine, the CDR3 has 16 amino acids. Left in the record is the CDR3 DNA by itself, 48 bases read in frame from the first base.

The trial excluded patients who had a history of autoimmune disease or who were on systemic immunosuppression. Peripheral blood for TCR sequencing was collected from all dose cohorts at baseline, on cycle 4 day 1, and on cycle 7 day 1. Samples were obtained from an open-label, multicenter, first-in-human phase I dose-escalation trial of ivuxolimab. The trial enrolled adults with locally advanced or metastatic head and neck squamous cell, hepatocellular, melanoma or renal cell carcinoma. CD4+ and CD8+ T cells were sorted separately from peripheral blood before TCR sequencing. The TCR sequence derives from an adult with an advanced solid tumor such as melanoma, head and neck, liver or kidney cancer. The chain employs TRBV10-3 and TRBJ1-1; the D gene is perhaps TRBD1, from 5 matching bases. The material sequenced was CD4+ or CD8+ T cells sorted from blood, taken in a trial of the OX40 agonist ivuxolimab. The DNA reads as follows: TGTGCCATCACTCGAGGGTCCGGGACCGTGAACACTGAAGCTTTCTTT. Its protein product is CAITRGSGTVNTEAFF.